Each of the 26 T cell receptor beta chains below was sequenced from the same sample in a study of identical twins' blood T cells. One entry per CDR3 protein results from TCRdb running MiXCR on the 5' RACE reads. Found here are a few hundred thousand distinct CDR3 sequences, about 28% of them singletons; the top ten hold around 5.6%. The material sequenced was PBMCs. These receptors originate from a woman aged 18-55 years in good health.

The chain carries TRBV20-1 and TRBJ1-6; unclear D gene. Trimming shortened V by 6 bases and J by 4 bases, and 10 bases separated the two germline ends. The CDR3 extends over 13 amino acids. Germline-derived CDR1 and CDR2 are DFQATT and SNEGSKA (reference sequence). Here the CDR3 DNA reads TGCAGTGCCGCGGCGGGGTATAATTCACCCCTCCACTTT. Translated, it gives CSAAAGYNSPLHF.

The chain joins TRBV6-2 or TRBV6-3 to TRBJ1-1; D gene unclear. This CDR3 comprises 14 residues. Germline V gives CDR1 MNHEY, CDR2 SVGEGT. The V end was cut by 3 bases, the J end by 7 bases, with 15 bases between. The chain's CDR3 is CASSYPLGPGEAFF. DNA for the CDR3: TGTGCCAGCAGTTATCCCCTGGGTCCCGGTGAAGCTTTCTTT.

As regards this clonotype: A much bigger clone sits one base away, suggesting this may be a read error. The genes are TRBV29-1 and TRBJ1-5; weak D call: TRBD1 (5 bases). Per germline, CDR1 SQVTM and CDR2 ANQGSEA. V lost 5 bases and J 3 bases, leaving 11 bases between the germline ends. CDR3 length: 13 amino acids. The CDR3 loop reads CSVCGALNQPQHF. The CDR3 DNA sequence: TGCAGCGTTTGTGGGGCGCTCAATCAGCCCCAGCATTTT.

This clonotype was seen a handful of times. The J gene is TRBJ2-3, the V gene TRBV20-1, with TRBD2 as a possible D gene (7 bases). The CDR3 is 15 amino acids. Germline V gene lookup returns CDR1 DFQATT and CDR2 SNEGSKA (reference sequence). V gave up 5 bases and J gave up 2 bases, with 17 bases separating them. In DNA form, the CDR3 reads TGCAGTGCTGGGGGGGCTTTCACTCACACAGATACGCAGTATTTT. It translates to CSAGGAFTHTDTQYF.

The CDR3 sequence: CASSPERNSPLHF. The CDR3 region has the DNA TGTGCCAGCTCCCCCGAGCGGAATTCACCCCTCCACTTT. The chain combines TRBV18 with TRBJ1-6; unclear D gene. Germline CDR1 KGHSH, CDR2 LQKENI. Trimming removed 6 bases from V and 7 bases from J, with 10 bases in between. CDR3 length equals 13 residues.

About this clonotype: This may be a read error, as it is one base from a much larger clone. The rearrangement links TRBV29-1 to TRBJ2-1; 8 nucleotides line up with TRBD2. J gave up 7 bases and V 7 bases, and 9 bases lay outside the gene matches. Germline V gene data show CDR1 as SQVTM and CDR2 as ANQGSEA. This CDR3 is 13 amino acids long. As DNA, the CDR3 is TGCAGCGCTGATGGACTAGCTTTGAATGAGCAGTTCTTC. This translates into CSADGLALNEQFF.

The CDR3, as DNA: TGTGCCAGTTGGGACCCCCGGTGGGACACTGAAGCTTTCTTT. Translation gives CASWDPRWDTEAFF. The rearrangement uses TRBV12-3 or TRBV12-4 and TRBJ1-1; D perhaps matches TRBD1 (5 bases). The CDR3 runs 14 residues. The V gene lost 9 bases and the J gene lost 3 bases, with 17 bases spanning the gap.

The rearrangement uses TRBV2 and TRBJ1-5, with D unclear. V shed 2 bases and J shed 3 bases, with 8 bases lying between them. The CDR3 extends over 14 amino acids. Germline CDR1 SNHLY, CDR2 FYNNEI. Written as DNA, the CDR3 is TGTGCCAGCAGTGAAAGGCAGGTCAATCAGCCCCAGCATTTT. It codes for CASSERQVNQPQHF.

This clonotype was seen at least ten times. The chain uses TRBV6-2 or TRBV6-3 and TRBJ2-1; D not certain. Germline V gives CDR1 MNHEY, CDR2 SVGEGT. The CDR3 is 14 amino acids. Trimming removed 2 bases at V and 6 bases at J, with 11 bases between. The CDR3 here is CASSYPLTSNEQFF. The CDR3 region has the DNA TGTGCCAGCAGTTACCCTCTCACCAGCAATGAGCAGTTCTTC.

The rearrangement joins TRBV9 to TRBJ2-3; 8 bases are shared with TRBD2. V lost 3 bases, J lost 0 bases, and 0 bases stayed unmatched. Germline V gene data show CDR1 as SGDLS and CDR2 as YYNGEE. The CDR3 has 14 residues. The CDR3, as DNA: TGTGCCAGCAGCGCTAGCGGGAGCACAGATACGCAGTATTTT. It encodes CASSASGSTDTQYF.

The rearrangement uses TRBV27 and TRBJ2-7; D tentatively reads TRBD1 or TRBD2 (6 bases each). V was pared by 2 bases and J by 3 bases, with 11 bases between. The CDR3 is 14 amino acids. CDR1 is MNHEY, CDR2 SMNVEV, per germline (reference sequence). The CDR3 nucleotides are TGTGCCAGCAGTTTAACAGGAGGGGGCTACGAGCAGTACTTC. As protein: CASSLTGGGYEQYF.

This clonotype occurred many times. This chain connects TRBV7-8 to TRBJ1-3, with D unresolved. Trimming left V 5 bases short and J 0 bases short, with 8 bases between. There are 14 residues in the CDR3. The germline V gene has CDR1 SGHVS and CDR2 FQNEAQ. Here the CDR3 reads CASSPLVSGNTIYF. CDR3 in DNA: TGTGCCAGCAGCCCCCTCGTCTCTGGAAACACCATATATTTT.

Ten or more counts support this clonotype. The chain employs TRBV7-2 and TRBJ1-4; 11 nucleotides match TRBD1. There are 13 residues in the CDR3. The V gene's germline CDR1 is SGHTA and CDR2 FQGNSA. The V and J ends lost 4 bases and 12 bases, in that order; junction bases with no gene match: 4. CDR3 nucleotide sequence: TGTGCCAGCAGCTACCTGGACAGGGGGCAACTGTTTTTT. Translating it yields CASSYLDRGQLFF.

The chain carries TRBV3-1 and TRBJ2-5, with TRBD2 matching over 12 bases. Germline CDR1 and CDR2: LGHDT and YNNKEL (reference sequence). The CDR3 extends over 15 amino acids. V gave up 4 bases and J gave up 7 bases; unmatched junction bases: 7. The CDR3 nucleotides are TGTGCCAGCAGCCGGAGGACTAGCGGGGACGTGACCCAGTACTTC. Translation gives CASSRRTSGDVTQYF.

The chain employs TRBV20-1 and TRBJ1-2; D is undetermined. This CDR3 is built from 11 residues. CDR1 is DFQATT, CDR2 SNEGSKA, per germline (reference sequence). V was pared by 5 bases and J by 5 bases, with 9 bases between. The CDR3 loop is CSAPNLYGYTF. The CDR3 DNA reads TGCAGTGCTCCTAACCTATATGGCTACACCTTC.

This clonotype appeared many times. The chain joins TRBV9 to TRBJ2-2, with TRBD2 matching 7 bases. Looked up from germline, CDR1 is SGDLS and CDR2 is YYNGEE. Germline trimming cut 3 bases from V and 4 bases from J; bases unmatched to any gene: 9. The CDR3 loop spans 16 amino acids. DNA of the CDR3: TGTGCCAGCAGCGATGGACTAGACCATACCACCGGGGAGCTGTTTTTT. Residues: CASSDGLDHTTGELFF.

This chain joins TRBV29-1 and TRBJ1-1; D remains unclear. With 0 bases removed from V and 6 bases from J, the gap between germline ends came to 8 bases. The V gene's germline CDR1 is SQVTM and CDR2 ANQGSEA. The CDR3 totals 12 residues. Here the CDR3 DNA reads TGCAGCGTTGAAGAAGGCCCCTCTGAAGCTTTCTTT. Protein: CSVEEGPSEAFF.

This clonotype was found many times. This CDR3 reads CSVEFGSGTTEAFF. In nucleotides, the CDR3 is TGCAGCGTTGAGTTTGGTTCCGGGACCACTGAAGCTTTCTTT. This chain joins TRBV29-1 and TRBJ1-1, with D possibly TRBD1 on 5 matching bases. Germline CDR1 and CDR2: SQVTM and ANQGSEA. This CDR3 has 14 residues. The ends were cut back, 3 bases at V and 4 bases at J, with 15 bases in the middle. The variable domain in full, with the rest retrieved from reference TRBV29-1 and TRBJ1-1, is SAVISQKPSRDICQRGTSLTIQCQVDSQVTMMFWYRQQPGQSLTLIATANQGSEATYESGFVIDKFPISRPNLTFSTLTVSNMSPEDSSIYLCSVEFGSGTTEAFFGQGTRLTVV.

This clonotype was recorded many times. The rearrangement uses TRBV11-3 and TRBJ2-3; TRBD2 is a possible D gene (6 bases). This CDR3 comprises 16 residues. V dropped 5 bases and J dropped 3 bases, with 18 bases sitting between them. Germline CDR1 is SGHNT and CDR2 is YENEEA. CDR3 sequence: CASSPRQRGGTDTQYF. The CDR3 nucleotides read TGTGCCAGCAGCCCCCGTCAGAGGGGAGGTACAGATACGCAGTATTTT.

The V and J genes are TRBV10-3 and TRBJ1-2; TRBD1 matches at 11 bases. Unmatched junction bases numbered 6, after V lost 3 bases and J lost 12 bases. The CDR3 totals 13 residues. Germline CDR1 is ENHRY and CDR2 is SYGVKD. The CDR3: CAISDGTGGWHTF. The CDR3 nucleotides read TGTGCCATCAGTGACGGGACAGGGGGTTGGCACACCTTC.

The count of this clonotype is one. One junction end disagrees with the germline gene, perhaps due to a read error. This chain connects TRBV6-5 to TRBJ1-2, with D unclear. CDR1 is MNHEY and CDR2 is SVGAGI in the germline V gene. CDR3 size: 14 residues. Here the CDR3 reads CASSLSGANYSYTF. The CDR3, as DNA: TGTGCCAGCAGTTTATCAGGAGCTAACTATAGCTACACCTTC.

This clonotype has only a few counts. The chain couples TRBV9 to TRBJ1-6, with D possibly being TRBD1 (5 bases). Germline CDR1 reads SGDLS; CDR2 reads YYNGEE. Trimming removed 0 bases at V and 1 base at J, with 20 bases between. This CDR3 contains 20 residues. CDR3 sequence: CASSVARTGLRGSYNSPLHF. The CDR3 nucleotides read TGTGCCAGCAGCGTAGCTAGAACAGGCCTTCGGGGGTCCTATAATTCACCCCTCCACTTT. Based on the CDR3 plus reference TRBV9 and TRBJ1-6, the full variable domain is DSGVTQTPKHLITATGQRVTLRCSPRSGDLSVYWYQQSLDQGLQFLIQYYNGEERAKGNILERFSAQQFPDLHSELNLSSLELGDSALYFCASSVARTGLRGSYNSPLHFGNGTRLTVT.

The J gene is TRBJ1-1, the V gene TRBV5-1; D not resolved. The germline V and J ends were trimmed by 4 bases and 1 base, with 8 bases remaining between them. CDR3 size: 13 residues. Germline V gene data show CDR1 as SGHRS and CDR2 as YFSETQ. The CDR3 region is CASSARSNTEAFF. CDR3 nucleotide sequence: TGCGCCAGCAGCGCCAGATCGAACACTGAAGCTTTCTTT.

This clonotype has only a few counts. This could be a read error, since a much larger clone is one nucleotide away. In DNA form, the CDR3 reads TGCAGTGCTAGCTCATGGGGCGCGTTCGCTGAGACCCAGTACTTC. Residues: CSASSWGAFAETQYF. The chain carries TRBV20-1 and TRBJ2-5; D perhaps matches TRBD1 (5 bases). V lost 3 bases and J 5 bases, leaving 19 bases between the germline ends. This CDR3 region has 15 residues. Germline CDR1 is DFQATT and CDR2 is SNEGSKA (reference sequence).

This chain uses TRBV20-1 with TRBJ2-7; D may be TRBD1 or TRBD2 (6 bases each). Trimming cost V 6 bases and J 1 base, with 25 bases left between them. Germline V gene sequence: CDR1 DFQATT, CDR2 SNEGSKA (reference sequence). There are 17 residues in the CDR3. DNA for the CDR3: TGCAGTGCCGAAATTGGGGACGGGGGCGCCTTTTCCTACGAGCAGTACTTC. Its protein is CSAEIGDGGAFSYEQYF.

Only a few counts were recorded for this clonotype. The chain combines TRBV9 with TRBJ2-4, with D perhaps TRBD1 (6 bases). CDR1 is SGDLS and CDR2 is YYNGEE in the germline V gene. The length of the CDR3 is 14 residues. The V end lost 3 bases, the J end lost 0 bases, and 7 bases lay between the germline ends. The CDR3 nucleotides are TGTGCCAGCAGCGAGGGGGTAGCCAAAAACATTCAGTACTTC. Protein sequence: CASSEGVAKNIQYF. Variable domain in full (rest from reference TRBV9 and TRBJ2-4): DSGVTQTPKHLITATGQRVTLRCSPRSGDLSVYWYQQSLDQGLQFLIQYYNGEERAKGNILERFSAQQFPDLHSELNLSSLELGDSALYFCASSEGVAKNIQYFGAGTRLSVL.